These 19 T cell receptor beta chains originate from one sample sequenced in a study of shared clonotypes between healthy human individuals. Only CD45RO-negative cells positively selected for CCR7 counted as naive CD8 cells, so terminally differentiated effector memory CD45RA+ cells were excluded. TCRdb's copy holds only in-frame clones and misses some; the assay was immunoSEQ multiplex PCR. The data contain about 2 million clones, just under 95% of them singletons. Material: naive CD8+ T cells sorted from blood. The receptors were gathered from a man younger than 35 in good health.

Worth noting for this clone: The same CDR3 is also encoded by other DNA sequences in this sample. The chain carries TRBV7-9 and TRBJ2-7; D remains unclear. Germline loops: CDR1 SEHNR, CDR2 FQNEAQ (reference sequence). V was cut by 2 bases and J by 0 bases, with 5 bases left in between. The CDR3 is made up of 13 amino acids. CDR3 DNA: TGTGCCAGCAGCTTAACGAACTCCTACGAGCAGTACTTC. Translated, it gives CASSLTNSYEQYF.

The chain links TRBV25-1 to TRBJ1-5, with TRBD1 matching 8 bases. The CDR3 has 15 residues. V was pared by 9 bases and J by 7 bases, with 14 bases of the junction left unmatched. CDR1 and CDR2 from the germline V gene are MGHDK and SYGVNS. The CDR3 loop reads CARRDRGHLVQPQHF. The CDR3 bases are TGTGCCAGAAGAGACAGGGGCCACCTTGTCCAGCCCCAGCATTTT.

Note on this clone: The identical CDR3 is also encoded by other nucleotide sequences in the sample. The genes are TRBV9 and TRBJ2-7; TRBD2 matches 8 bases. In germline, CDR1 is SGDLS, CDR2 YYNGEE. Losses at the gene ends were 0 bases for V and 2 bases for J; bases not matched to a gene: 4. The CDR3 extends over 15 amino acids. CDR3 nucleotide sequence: TGTGCCAGCAGCGTAGGCACGGGAGGGGCCTACGAGCAGTACTTC. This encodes CASSVGTGGAYEQYF. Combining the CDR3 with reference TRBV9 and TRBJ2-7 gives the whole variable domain DSGVTQTPKHLITATGQRVTLRCSPRSGDLSVYWYQQSLDQGLQFLIQYYNGEERAKGNILERFSAQQFPDLHSELNLSSLELGDSALYFCASSVGTGGAYEQYFGPGTRLTVT.

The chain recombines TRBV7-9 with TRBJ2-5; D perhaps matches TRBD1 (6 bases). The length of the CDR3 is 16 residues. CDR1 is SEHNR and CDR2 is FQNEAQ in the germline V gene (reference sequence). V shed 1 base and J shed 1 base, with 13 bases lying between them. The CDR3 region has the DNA TGTGCCAGCAGCTTAGGGACTTGGGGGCTCCAAGAGACCCAGTACTTC. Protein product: CASSLGTWGLQETQYF.

Written as DNA, the CDR3 is TGCGCCAGCAGCCAAGCCAGACAGCCCCAAGAGACCCAGTACTTC. This encodes CASSQARQPQETQYF. The V gene is TRBV4-1, the J gene TRBJ2-5, with D possibly matching TRBD1 (5 bases). Trimming took 1 base from V and 1 from J, leaving 10 bases between them. Germline CDR1 MGHRA, CDR2 YSYEKL. This CDR3 has 15 residues.

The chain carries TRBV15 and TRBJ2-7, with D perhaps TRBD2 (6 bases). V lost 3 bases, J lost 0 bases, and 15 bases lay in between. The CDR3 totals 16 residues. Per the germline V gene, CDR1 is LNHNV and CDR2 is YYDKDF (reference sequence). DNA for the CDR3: TGTGCCACCAGCAGGGGGGAGGTTTTAAGCTCCTACGAGCAGTACTTC. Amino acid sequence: CATSRGEVLSSYEQYF.

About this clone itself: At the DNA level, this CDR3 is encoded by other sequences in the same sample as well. This chain's CDR3 is CASSESRTGELFF. The CDR3 bases are TGCGCCAGCAGTGAGTCCCGGACCGGGGAGCTGTTTTTT. V is TRBV10-1 and J is TRBJ2-2, with D unclear. The CDR3 consists of 13 residues. V was shortened by 0 bases and J by 5 bases, with 4 bases between the two germline ends. Germline CDR1 reads WNHNN; CDR2 reads SYGVQD (reference sequence).

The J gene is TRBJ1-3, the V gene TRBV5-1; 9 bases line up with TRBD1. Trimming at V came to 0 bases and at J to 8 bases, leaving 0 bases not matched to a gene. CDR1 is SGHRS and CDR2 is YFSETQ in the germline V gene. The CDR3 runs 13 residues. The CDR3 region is CASSLGQGDTIYF. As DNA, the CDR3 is TGCGCCAGCAGCTTGGGACAGGGGGACACCATATATTTT.

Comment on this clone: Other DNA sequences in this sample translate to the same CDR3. CDR3 sequence (DNA): TGTGCCAGCAGCGTACAAAGTGCCAGCACAGATACGCAGTATTTT. This sequence encodes CASSVQSASTDTQYF. This rearrangement joins TRBV9 to TRBJ2-3; D call uncertain. Germline V gives CDR1 SGDLS, CDR2 YYNGEE. V lost 1 base and J lost 0, with 9 bases in between. This CDR3 has 15 amino acids.

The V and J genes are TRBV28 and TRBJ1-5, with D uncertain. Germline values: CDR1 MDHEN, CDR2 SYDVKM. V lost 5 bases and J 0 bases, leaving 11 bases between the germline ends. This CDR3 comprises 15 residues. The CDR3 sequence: CASSPTGNSNQPQHF. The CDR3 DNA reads TGTGCCAGCAGTCCTACGGGGAATAGCAATCAGCCCCAGCATTTT. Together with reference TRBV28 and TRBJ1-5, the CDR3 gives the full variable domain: DVKVTQSSRYLVKRTGEKVFLECVQDMDHENMFWYRQDPGLGLRLIYFSYDVKMKEKGDIPEGYSVSREKKERFSLILESASTNQTSMYLCASSPTGNSNQPQHFGDGTRLSIL.

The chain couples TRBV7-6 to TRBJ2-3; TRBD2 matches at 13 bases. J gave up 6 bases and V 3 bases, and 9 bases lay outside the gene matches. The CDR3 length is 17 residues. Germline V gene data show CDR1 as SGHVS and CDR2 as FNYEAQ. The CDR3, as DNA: TGTGCCAGCAGCTTGGCTGGACTAGCGGGAGTAGTGGATACGCAGTATTTT. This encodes CASSLAGLAGVVDTQYF.

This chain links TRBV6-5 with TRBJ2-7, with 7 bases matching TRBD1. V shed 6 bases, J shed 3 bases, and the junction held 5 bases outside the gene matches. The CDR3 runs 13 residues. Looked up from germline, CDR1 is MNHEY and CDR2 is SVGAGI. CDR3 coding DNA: TGTGCCAGCAGGCCGGGACAGATCTACGAGCAGTACTTC. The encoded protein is CASRPGQIYEQYF.

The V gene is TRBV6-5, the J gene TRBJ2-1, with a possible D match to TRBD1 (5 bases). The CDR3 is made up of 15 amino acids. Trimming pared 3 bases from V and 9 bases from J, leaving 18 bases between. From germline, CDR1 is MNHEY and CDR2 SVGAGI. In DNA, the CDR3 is TGTGCCAGCAGTTATTCCGCAGGGTCACTCGGTGAGCAGTTCTTC. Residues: CASSYSAGSLGEQFF.

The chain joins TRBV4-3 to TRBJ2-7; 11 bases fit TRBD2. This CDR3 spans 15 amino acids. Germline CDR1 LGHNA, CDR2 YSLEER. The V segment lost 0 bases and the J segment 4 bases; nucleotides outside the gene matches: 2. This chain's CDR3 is CASSQETSGSYEQYF. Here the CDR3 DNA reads TGCGCCAGCAGCCAAGAAACTAGCGGGAGTTACGAGCAGTACTTC.

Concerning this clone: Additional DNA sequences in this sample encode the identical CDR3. The CDR3 spells CASSRDNSYEQYF. As DNA, the CDR3 is TGTGCCAGCAGCCGGGACAACTCCTACGAGCAGTACTTC. V gene TRBV28 combines with J gene TRBJ2-7; D may be TRBD1 (6 bases). The V gene's germline CDR1 is MDHEN and CDR2 SYDVKM. V lost 6 bases and J 0 bases, leaving 9 bases between the germline ends. This CDR3 contains 13 residues.

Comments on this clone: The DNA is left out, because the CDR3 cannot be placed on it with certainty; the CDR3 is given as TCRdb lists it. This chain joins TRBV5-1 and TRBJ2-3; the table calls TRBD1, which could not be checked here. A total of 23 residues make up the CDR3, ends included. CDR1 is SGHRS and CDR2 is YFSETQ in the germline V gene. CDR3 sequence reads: CASSFSPKRYTDTQYFETDTQYF.

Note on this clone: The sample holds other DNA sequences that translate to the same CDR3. The CDR3 region has the DNA TGTGCCACCAGCACCAGACAGGGGTCCTACGAGCAGTACTTC. Translating gives CATSTRQGSYEQYF. The chain is built from TRBV15 and TRBJ2-7, with 8 bases matching TRBD1. Germline V CDR1 and CDR2: LNHNV, YYDKDF (reference sequence). CDR3 size: 14 residues. V shed 4 bases and J 1 base; nucleotides not matched to a gene: 3.

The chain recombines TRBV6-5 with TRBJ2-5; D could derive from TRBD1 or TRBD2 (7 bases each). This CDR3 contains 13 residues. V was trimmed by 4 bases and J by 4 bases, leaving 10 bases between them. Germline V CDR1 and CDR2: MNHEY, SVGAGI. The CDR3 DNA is TGTGCCAGCAGTTCAGGGGGGGGAGAGACCCAGTACTTC. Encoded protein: CASSSGGGETQYF.

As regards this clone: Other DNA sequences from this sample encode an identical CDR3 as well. CDR3 sequence reads: CATSRDLGSSYEQYF. The CDR3 DNA reads as TGTGCCACCAGCAGAGATCTTGGAAGCTCCTACGAGCAGTACTTC. This rearrangement joins TRBV15 to TRBJ2-7; D is undetermined. The CDR3 length is 15 residues. Looked up from germline, CDR1 is LNHNV and CDR2 is YYDKDF (reference sequence). Trimming shortened V by 0 bases and J by 0 bases, and 9 bases separated the two germline ends.